Below are 31 T cell receptor beta chains sequenced from a single sample in a study of metastatic and nonmetastatic thyroid tumors. Every patient was untreated before thyroid surgery. With MiXCR, TCRdb reprocessed the PCR reads. The data show roughly 25,000 clones, 20% to 25% seen once. The material sequenced was blood. These receptors came from a male donor with papillary thyroid cancer or a benign thyroid nodule (not recorded which). Some clones in this sample may be carry-over from other donors' samples.

This clone was recorded many times. The sample holds other DNA sequences that translate to the same CDR3. This chain uses TRBV11-3 with TRBJ2-1; no definite D call. Germline CDR1 is SGHNT and CDR2 is YENEEA. The CDR3 length is 15 residues. The ends were cut back, 5 bases at V and 8 bases at J, with 19 bases in the middle. The CDR3 bases are TGTGCCAGCAGCCCTCCCGGTACAGCTCTTTATGAGCAGTTCTTC. Amino acids: CASSPPGTALYEQFF.

In this sample, this clone turned up many times. The chain links TRBV28 to TRBJ2-5; maybe TRBD2 (5 bases). The CDR3 is 11 residues long. CDR1 and CDR2 from the germline V gene are MDHEN and SYDVKM. The germline V and J ends were trimmed by 5 bases and 10 bases, with 11 bases remaining between them. The DNA of the CDR3 is TGTGCCAGCAGTCGTGTGGAGGACCAGTACTTC. Its protein is CASSRVEDQYF.

At least ten counts were recorded for this clone. The V and J genes are TRBV10-1 and TRBJ1-2; TRBD1 agrees at 11 bases. The CDR3 loop spans 18 amino acids. Germline V gene data show CDR1 as WNHNN and CDR2 as SYGVQD (reference sequence). V gave up 5 bases and J gave up 3 bases; unmatched junction bases: 14. As DNA, the CDR3 is TGCGCCAGCAGTAGGGGAGGGACAGGGGGGTTTTTGTACTATGGCTACACCTTC. Translation: CASSRGGTGGFLYYGYTF.

The J gene is TRBJ1-4, the V gene TRBV25-1; no definite D call. V lost 1 base and J 5 bases, leaving 11 bases between the germline ends. CDR1 is MGHDK and CDR2 is SYGVNS in the germline V gene. This CDR3 contains 15 residues. The CDR3 nucleotides read TGTGCCAGCAGTGAATCAACGTCCGGGAATGAAAAACTGTTTTTT. Translation: CASSESTSGNEKLFF. The variable domain in full, with the rest retrieved from reference TRBV25-1 and TRBJ1-4, is EADIYQTPRYLVIGTGKKITLECSQTMGHDKMYWYQQDPGMELHLIHYSYGVNSTEKGDLSSESTVSRIRTEHFPLTLESARPSHTSQYLCASSESTSGNEKLFFGSGTQLSVL.

This clone has a count of ten or more. This rearrangement joins TRBV4-2 to TRBJ1-3; 7 nucleotides line up with TRBD1. Trimming took 4 bases from V and 4 from J; bases not matched to a gene: 7. The germline V gene encodes CDR1 LGHNA and CDR2 YNFKEQ. The CDR3 totals 15 residues. The CDR3 reads CASSPQGGSGNTIYF. The CDR3 DNA reads as TGTGCCAGCAGCCCCCAGGGGGGGTCAGGAAACACCATATATTTT.

This clone was seen repeatedly, ten times or more. The V gene is TRBV27, the J gene TRBJ2-5; D might be TRBD2 (6 bases). The CDR3 spans 14 residues. The germline gives CDR1 MNHEY, CDR2 SMNVEV (reference sequence). V lost 0 bases to trimming and J lost 5 bases, with 10 bases between them. CDR3 coding DNA: TGTGCCAGCAGTTTATCAACTAGCTTGGAGACCCAGTACTTC. Amino acids: CASSLSTSLETQYF.

The sample holds many counts of this clone. V usage is TRBV12-5 and J usage is TRBJ1-6; 10 nucleotides match TRBD1. This CDR3 is 13 amino acids long. CDR1 and CDR2 (germline): LGHNT, FRNRAP. Trimming took 8 bases from V and 11 from J; bases not matched to a gene: 6. The DNA for the CDR3 is TGTGCTAGTAGACAGGGGGCCAACCCACCCCTCCACTTT. This translates into CASRQGANPPLHF.

This clone was seen repeatedly, ten times or more. The V and J genes are TRBV18 and TRBJ2-7, with 11 bases aligning to TRBD2. The CDR3 covers 19 residues. Per the germline V gene, CDR1 is KGHSH and CDR2 is LQKENI. The V gene end was trimmed by 3 bases and the J gene end by 1 base; junction bases not matched to a gene: 14. The CDR3 region has the DNA TGTGCCAGCTCACCGCCAATCCCAATAATAGCGGGAGGGTCCTACGAGCAGTACTTC. This encodes CASSPPIPIIAGGSYEQYF.

This chain uses TRBV7-6 with TRBJ2-7, with 7 bases that match TRBD2. Per germline, CDR1 SGHVS and CDR2 FNYEAQ. V lost 6 bases, J lost 1 base, and 12 bases stayed unmatched. The CDR3 consists of 16 residues. CDR3 DNA: TGTGCCAGCAGACCGATTAGCGGGTCAAGATCCTACGAGCAGTACTTC. This encodes CASRPISGSRSYEQYF. The entire variable domain, with the rest obtained from reference TRBV7-6 and TRBJ2-7, is as follows: GAGVSQSPRYKVTKRGQDVALRCDPISGHVSLYWYRQALGQGPEFLTYFNYEAQQDKSGLPNDRFSAERPEGSISTLTIQRTEQRDSAMYRCASRPISGSRSYEQYFGPGTRLTVT.

The chain uses TRBV7-3 and TRBJ1-5; maybe TRBD1 (6 bases). V lost 6 bases and J 0 bases, leaving 21 bases between the germline ends. CDR1 and CDR2 from the germline V gene are SGHTA and FQGTGA. CDR3 length: 18 amino acids. The CDR3 region has the DNA TGTGCCAGCAGGCAGGTACAGGGCTTGGTGTATAGCAATCAGCCCCAGCATTTT. Its protein is CASRQVQGLVYSNQPQHF.

This clone occurred a few times. The V call is TRBV27, the J call TRBJ1-5, with D hard to call. The V end lost 0 bases, the J end lost 9 bases, and 9 bases lay between the germline ends. The CDR3 contains 13 residues. Germline CDR1 reads MNHEY; CDR2 reads SMNVEV (reference sequence). In DNA form, the CDR3 reads TGTGCCAGCAGTTTATCTAGGGAGCGGCCCCAGCATTTT. It specifies CASSLSRERPQHF.

This clone was counted only a few times. The DNA of the CDR3 is TGTGCCAGCAGCTTCGAGCGGGAGCAGTTCTTC. Residues: CASSFEREQFF. The rearrangement uses TRBV7-9 and TRBJ2-1; perhaps TRBD2 as D (5 bases). V was clipped by 3 bases and J by 10 bases, with 7 bases between them. CDR1 is SEHNR, CDR2 FQNEAQ, per germline (reference sequence). The CDR3 runs to 11 residues. The whole variable domain, filled in from reference TRBV7-9 and TRBJ2-1, reads DTGVSQNPRHKITKRGQNVTFRCDPISEHNRLYWYRQTLGQGPEFLTYFQNEAQLEKSRLLSDRFSAERPKGSFSTLEIQRTEQGDSAMYLCASSFEREQFFGPGTRLTVL.

This clone was detected many times. The DNA for the CDR3 is TGTGCCACCAGCAGAGATCTCGCCTACACTGAAGCTTTCTTT. It yields the protein CATSRDLAYTEAFF. V gene TRBV15 combines with J gene TRBJ1-1; D not resolved. Germline CDR1 is LNHNV and CDR2 is YYDKDF (reference sequence). The V end lost 0 bases, the J end lost 3 bases, and 8 bases lay between the germline ends. This CDR3 has 14 residues.

About this clone itself: One junction end disagrees with the germline gene, perhaps due to a read error. V gene TRBV5-5 combines with J gene TRBJ1-1; no definite D call. Per germline, CDR1 SGHKS and CDR2 YYEKEE (reference sequence). CDR3 length: 15 amino acids. In DNA form, the CDR3 reads TGTGCCAGCATTCTCCGGTGGCCGGACTCGGTTGAATCTTTCTTT. This translates into CASILRWPDSVESFF. The full variable domain, completed using reference TRBV5-5 and TRBJ1-1, is DAGVTQSPTHLIKTRGQQVTLRCSPISGHKSVSWYQQVLGQGPQFIFQYYEKEERGRGNFPDRFSARQFPNYSSELNVNALLLGDSALYLCASILRWPDSVESFFGQGTRLTVV.

V usage is TRBV14 and J usage is TRBJ1-3, with D possibly TRBD1 on 5 matching bases. Trimming took off 3 bases at V and 2 bases at J, with 8 bases between the two ends. The length of the CDR3 is 14 residues. Germline V gene sequence: CDR1 SGHDN, CDR2 FVKESK. DNA of the CDR3: TGTGCCAGCAGCCAGCGGGGCGCTGGAAACACCATATATTTT. Its protein product is CASSQRGAGNTIYF. Full variable domain (rest looked up from reference TRBV14 and TRBJ1-3): EAGVTQFPSHSVIEKGQTVTLRCDPISGHDNLYWYRRVMGKEIKFLLHFVKESKQDESGMPNNRFLAERTGGTYSTLKVQPAELEDSGVYFCASSQRGAGNTIYFGEGSWLTVV.

This clone was observed many times. The chain combines TRBV19 with TRBJ1-1, with a possible D match to TRBD1 (6 bases). The CDR3 consists of 13 residues. Looked up from germline, CDR1 is LNHDA and CDR2 is SQIVND (reference sequence). V lost 5 bases and J 7 bases, leaving 14 bases between the germline ends. The CDR3 DNA sequence: TGTGCCAGTAGTCGCAACAGGGATCTTGAAGCTTTCTTT. It specifies CASSRNRDLEAFF.

V gene TRBV20-1 combines with J gene TRBJ1-2; D is uncertain. The germline gives CDR1 DFQATT, CDR2 SNEGSKA (reference sequence). V lost 0 bases and J lost 6, with 11 bases in between. The length of the CDR3 is 13 residues. The chain's CDR3 is CSARDPGKDGYTF. In DNA form, the CDR3 reads TGCAGTGCTAGAGATCCTGGGAAGGATGGCTACACCTTC.

This clone has at least ten counts. This may be a read error: a much more frequent sequence differs by one nucleotide. V gene TRBV5-6 combines with J gene TRBJ1-2; D ambiguous. Trimming pared 0 bases from V and 4 bases from J, leaving 10 bases between. Germline V gene sequence: CDR1 SGHDT, CDR2 YYEEEE. This CDR3 is 14 amino acids long. Written as DNA, the CDR3 is TGTGCCAGCAGCTTGGGTCGAGTGATCTATGGCTACACCTTC. Its protein is CASSLGRVIYGYTF.

This clone occurred many times. This chain connects TRBV9 to TRBJ1-2, with 7 bases identical to TRBD1. With 0 bases clipped from V and 1 base from J, the junction kept 3 bases outside the gene matches. The CDR3 spans 15 residues. CDR1 is SGDLS and CDR2 is YYNGEE in the germline V gene. Written as DNA, the CDR3 is TGTGCCAGCAGCGTAGGACAGGGACTTAACTATGGCTACACCTTC. Encoded protein: CASSVGQGLNYGYTF.

This clone showed up many times. The CDR3, as DNA: TGCAGTGCTAGAGATCTCGCTAGCGGGGACACAGATACGCAGTATTTT. Its protein product is CSARDLASGDTDTQYF. This rearrangement joins TRBV20-1 to TRBJ2-3, with 9 positions matching TRBD2. The CDR3 loop spans 16 amino acids. Looked up from germline, CDR1 is DFQATT and CDR2 is SNEGSKA (reference sequence). J gave up 2 bases and V 0 bases, and 6 bases lay outside the gene matches.

In this sample, this clone turned up many times. The chain links TRBV6-2 or TRBV6-3 to TRBJ1-6; no clear D gene. The V end was cut by 0 bases, the J end by 0 bases, with 6 bases between. The length of the CDR3 is 16 residues. Germline loops: CDR1 MNHEY, CDR2 SVGEGT. CDR3 DNA: TGTGCCAGCAGTTACTCCAGGAACTCCTATAATTCACCCCTCCACTTT. Its protein product is CASSYSRNSYNSPLHF.

This clone was found once. This chain connects TRBV7-9 to TRBJ2-5; D unclear. CDR3 length: 12 amino acids. Trimming took 2 bases from V and 5 from J, leaving 6 bases between them. CDR1 is SEHNR and CDR2 is FQNEAQ in the germline V gene (reference sequence). The CDR3 bases are TGTGCCAGCAGCTTACATGCTGAGACCCAGTACTTC. Translating gives CASSLHAETQYF.

The rearrangement links TRBV2 to TRBJ2-7, with D possibly being TRBD1 or TRBD2 (6 bases each). V was pared by 6 bases and J by 4 bases, with 16 bases between. The CDR3 covers 14 residues. The germline V gene encodes CDR1 SNHLY and CDR2 FYNNEI. CDR3 region: CASSSMGGQYEQYF. The DNA for the CDR3 is TGTGCCAGCAGCTCCATGGGGGGCCAGTACGAGCAGTACTTC.

This clone has at least ten counts. The chain carries TRBV28 and TRBJ1-6; maybe TRBD1 (5 bases). The germline V and J ends were trimmed by 6 bases and 16 bases, with 13 bases remaining between them. CDR3 length: 11 residues. Germline CDR1 and CDR2: MDHEN and SYDVKM. CDR3 sequence (DNA): TGTGCCAGCAGGGACATGGACGTTCTCCACTTT. Residues: CASRDMDVLHF.

The chain joins TRBV11-1 to TRBJ2-7; 9 positions match TRBD2. Unmatched junction bases numbered 12, after V lost 4 bases and J lost 2 bases. CDR1 is SGHAT, CDR2 FQDESV, per germline (reference sequence). There are 17 residues in the CDR3. CDR3 protein: CASSSSRGLAGTYEQYF. CDR3 DNA sequence: TGTGCCAGCAGCTCCTCCCGGGGGCTAGCGGGGACCTACGAGCAGTACTTC. Full variable domain (outside the CDR3, taken from reference TRBV11-1 and TRBJ2-7): EAEVAQSPRYKITEKSQAVAFWCDPISGHATLYWYRQILGQGPELLVQFQDESVVDDSQLPKDRFSAERLKGVDSTLKIQPAELGDSAMYLCASSSSRGLAGTYEQYFGPGTRLTVT.

This clone was observed at least ten times. The V and J genes are TRBV10-1 and TRBJ1-2, with TRBD1 identical over 9 bases. This CDR3 comprises 14 residues. With 8 bases clipped from V and 5 bases from J, the junction kept 9 bases outside the gene matches. Germline CDR1 reads WNHNN; CDR2 reads SYGVQD (reference sequence). CDR3 loop: CASSNRGPTYGYTF. Here the CDR3 DNA reads TGCGCCAGCTCGAACAGGGGGCCTACATATGGCTACACCTTC.

The table lists this clone with many counts. The rearrangement joins TRBV6-1 to TRBJ1-1; a weak D match, TRBD1 (6 bases). The ends were cut back, 6 bases at V and 3 bases at J, with 14 bases in the middle. The CDR3 totals 14 residues. In germline, CDR1 is MNHNS, CDR2 SASEGT. The CDR3 region is CASRITGGHTEAFF. CDR3 bases: TGTGCCAGCAGGATAACGGGGGGCCACACTGAAGCTTTCTTT.

This clone has more than one count but fewer than ten. At one end, the junction sequence differs from germline, possibly due to a read error. The rearrangement joins TRBV6-1 to TRBJ1-1; no definite D call. Germline V CDR1 and CDR2: MNHNS, SASEGT. The CDR3 extends over 12 amino acids. The chain's CDR3 is CASNTSNTEALF. Written as DNA, the CDR3 is TGTGCCAGCAACACCTCGAACACCGAAGCTCTCTTT.

This clone was counted ten times or more. V gene TRBV11-3 combines with J gene TRBJ2-1; tentative D call: TRBD2 (7 bases). V lost 4 bases and J 6 bases, leaving 19 bases between the germline ends. CDR3 length: 16 amino acids. Germline V lookup: CDR1 SGHNT, CDR2 YENEEA. For the CDR3, the DNA is TGTGCCAGCAGCTCCGCCGGGGGAGGGGGTCGCAATGAGCAGTTCTTC. Amino acid sequence: CASSSAGGGGRNEQFF.

The sample holds a few counts of this clone. This CDR3 fails to terminate in the conserved phenylalanine or tryptophan, so it likely reflects a read error. The limits of the CDR3 on the DNA are not certain, so only TCRdb's listed CDR3 is given. The V call is TRBV19, the J call TRBJ2-2; TRBD1 is taken as the D call from the table, unchecked against the DNA. Including both end residues, the CDR3 is 16 amino acids long. Germline-derived CDR1 and CDR2 are LNHDA and SQIVND (reference sequence). This CDR3 reads CASSILAGGVTGELFL.

This clone was counted ten times or more. The chain couples TRBV18 to TRBJ2-2; 7 positions match TRBD1. Unmatched junction bases numbered 3, after V lost 5 bases and J lost 0 bases. CDR1 is KGHSH, CDR2 LQKENI, per germline. This CDR3 is 15 amino acids long. CDR3 nucleotide sequence: TGTGCCAGCTCATTGGGACAGACGAACACCGGGGAGCTGTTTTTT. Encoded protein: CASSLGQTNTGELFF.